These 12 T cell receptor beta chains originate from one sample sequenced in a study of cytomegalovirus exposure and HLA in healthy donors. Clones were sequenced by immunoSEQ multiplex PCR, and TCRdb holds only the in-frame ones, with some missing. The sample has 150,000 to 200,000 clones, around 96% seen once; the top ten hold 0.89%. The sample taken for sequencing was PBMCs. Receptors originate from a woman aged 18-29 years in good health and CMV-seronegative.

V is TRBV29-1 and J is TRBJ2-5, with a tentative D call TRBD2 (5 bases). The V gene lost 5 bases and the J gene lost 5 bases, with 15 bases spanning the gap. In germline, CDR1 is SQVTM, CDR2 ANQGSEA. CDR3 length: 13 residues. CDR3 region: CSVCTRYSETQYF. In DNA form, the CDR3 reads TGCAGCGTTTGTACTAGGTACTCCGAGACCCAGTACTTC.

J is TRBJ2-1 and V is TRBV15; a weak D match, TRBD1 (5 bases). The V end lost 1 base, the J end lost 2 bases, and 12 bases lay between the germline ends. The CDR3 totals 16 residues. Germline V gene data show CDR1 as LNHNV and CDR2 as YYDKDF (reference sequence). The CDR3 reads CATSRALQGPYNEQFF. In DNA, the CDR3 is TGTGCCACCAGCAGAGCCTTGCAGGGCCCCTACAATGAGCAGTTCTTC.

This chain links TRBV7-6 with TRBJ2-3; D not resolved. CDR1 and CDR2 from the germline V gene are SGHVS and FNYEAQ. CDR3 length: 16 amino acids. Trimming took 3 bases from V and 0 from J, leaving 13 bases between them. The CDR3 coding sequence is TGTGCCAGCAGCTTGAACCCTGACTGGAGCACAGATACGCAGTATTTT. Amino acid sequence: CASSLNPDWSTDTQYF.

This clone was detected only once. This chain joins TRBV19 and TRBJ2-5; D possibly corresponds to TRBD2 (6 bases). V was pared by 0 bases and J by 4 bases, with 18 bases between. CDR3 length: 17 residues. CDR1 and CDR2 (germline): LNHDA, SQIVND (reference sequence). Here the CDR3 reads CASSIDLEGIRVETQYF. The CDR3 DNA is TGTGCCAGTAGTATAGATCTGGAGGGGATTCGGGTAGAGACCCAGTACTTC.

V gene TRBV27 combines with J gene TRBJ2-5; a possible D gene is TRBD1 (6 bases). Germline V CDR1 and CDR2: MNHEY, SMNVEV (reference sequence). The CDR3 covers 15 residues. Trimming stripped 0 bases from V and 1 base from J, with 9 bases between. The CDR3 sequence: CASSLSRQAQETQYF. DNA of the CDR3: TGTGCCAGCAGTTTATCTCGACAGGCCCAAGAGACCCAGTACTTC.

The V gene is TRBV5-1, the J gene TRBJ2-1; TRBD2 matches 11 bases. This CDR3 has 15 residues. Germline CDR1 and CDR2: SGHRS and YFSETQ. V was pared by 4 bases and J by 3 bases, with 3 bases of the junction left unmatched. The DNA of the CDR3 is TGCGCCAGCAGCCCGACTAGCGGGGTCTACAATGAGCAGTTCTTC. Translated, it gives CASSPTSGVYNEQFF.

The rearrangement joins TRBV5-1 to TRBJ1-1; tentative D call: TRBD1 (5 bases). Trimming stripped 0 bases from V and 0 bases from J, with 12 bases between. Germline values: CDR1 SGHRS, CDR2 YFSETQ. This CDR3 spans 16 amino acids. The CDR3 sequence: CASSLVPRVVNTEAFF. CDR3 in DNA: TGCGCCAGCAGCTTGGTCCCCAGGGTAGTGAACACTGAAGCTTTCTTT.

CDR3 loop: CASSMDSRNYGYTF. The CDR3 region has the DNA TGTGCCAGCAGTATGGACAGCAGGAACTATGGCTACACCTTC. The gene calls are TRBV6-5 and TRBJ1-2; weak D call: TRBD1 (6 bases). V was cut by 5 bases and J by 2 bases, with 12 bases left in between. Germline loops: CDR1 MNHEY, CDR2 SVGAGI. There are 14 residues in the CDR3.

The rearrangement links TRBV4-1 to TRBJ1-3, with 9 bases that match TRBD1. The germline CDR1 and CDR2 sequences are MGHRA and YSYEKL. The CDR3 length is 18 residues. Germline trimming cut 0 bases from V and 2 bases from J; bases unmatched to any gene: 8. CDR3 coding DNA: TGCGCCAGCAGCCAAGAGTTCGTTGGGACAGGGACTGGAAACACCATATATTTT. It translates to CASSQEFVGTGTGNTIYF.

The V call is TRBV29-1, the J call TRBJ2-1; 9 positions match TRBD2. Germline loops: CDR1 SQVTM, CDR2 ANQGSEA. With V trimmed by 2 bases and J by 11 bases, 10 bases remained unmatched. This CDR3 comprises 14 residues. The CDR3 nucleotides are TGCAGCGTTGAAATAACTAGCGGGCGGGGGCAGCAGTTCTTC. Protein sequence: CSVEITSGRGQQFF.

V is TRBV5-1 and J is TRBJ1-3; 9 nucleotides line up with TRBD1. The germline V gene encodes CDR1 SGHRS and CDR2 YFSETQ. Trimming took 2 bases from V and 2 from J; bases not matched to a gene: 2. The CDR3 spans 15 residues. The CDR3 DNA reads as TGCGCCAGCAGCTTTGGGGACAGGGCTGGAAACACCATATATTTT. It is translated as CASSFGDRAGNTIYF.

J is TRBJ2-7 and V is TRBV11-3; TRBD1 might be the D (5 bases). Looked up from germline, CDR1 is SGHNT and CDR2 is YENEEA. V dropped 5 bases and J dropped 6 bases, with 14 bases sitting between them. The CDR3 loop spans 13 amino acids. In DNA form, the CDR3 reads TGTGCCAGCAGCCCAGCAGGGTGGAGCGAGCAGTACTTC. This encodes CASSPAGWSEQYF.